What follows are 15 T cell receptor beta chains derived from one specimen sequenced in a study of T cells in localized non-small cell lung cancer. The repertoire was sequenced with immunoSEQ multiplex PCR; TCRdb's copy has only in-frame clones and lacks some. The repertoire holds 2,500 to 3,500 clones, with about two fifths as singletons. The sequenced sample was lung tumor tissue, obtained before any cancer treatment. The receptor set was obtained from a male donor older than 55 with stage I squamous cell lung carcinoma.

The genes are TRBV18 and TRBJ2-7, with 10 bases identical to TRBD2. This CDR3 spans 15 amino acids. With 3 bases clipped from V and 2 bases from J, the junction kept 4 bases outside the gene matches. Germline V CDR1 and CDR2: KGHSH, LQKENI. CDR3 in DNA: TGTGCCAGCTCACCCCTAGCGGGAGACGCCTACGAGCAGTACTTC. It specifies CASSPLAGDAYEQYF.

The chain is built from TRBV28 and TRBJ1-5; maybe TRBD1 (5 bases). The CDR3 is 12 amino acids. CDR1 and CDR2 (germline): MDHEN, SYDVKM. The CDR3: CAWGPSGQPQHF. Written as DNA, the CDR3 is TGTGCTTGGGGACCCTCCGGTCAGCCCCAGCATTTT.

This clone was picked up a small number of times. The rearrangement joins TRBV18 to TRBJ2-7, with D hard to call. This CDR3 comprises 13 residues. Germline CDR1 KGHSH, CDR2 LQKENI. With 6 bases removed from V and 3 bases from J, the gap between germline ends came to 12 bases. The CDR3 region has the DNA TGTGCCAGCTCGGAGATGGGGATCTACGAGCAGTACTTC. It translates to CASSEMGIYEQYF.

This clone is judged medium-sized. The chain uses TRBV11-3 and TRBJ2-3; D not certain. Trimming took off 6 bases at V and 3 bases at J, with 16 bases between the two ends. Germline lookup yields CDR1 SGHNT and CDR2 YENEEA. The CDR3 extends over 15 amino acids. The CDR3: CASSLSAVGTDTQYF. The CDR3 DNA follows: TGTGCCAGCAGTTTGAGTGCCGTCGGAACAGATACGCAGTATTTT.

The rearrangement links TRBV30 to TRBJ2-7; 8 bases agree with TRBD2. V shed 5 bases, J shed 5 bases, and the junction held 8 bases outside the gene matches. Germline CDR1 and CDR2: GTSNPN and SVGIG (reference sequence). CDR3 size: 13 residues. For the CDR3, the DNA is TGTGCCTGGGGTAGCGGGACACGGGACGAGCAGTACTTC. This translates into CAWGSGTRDEQYF.

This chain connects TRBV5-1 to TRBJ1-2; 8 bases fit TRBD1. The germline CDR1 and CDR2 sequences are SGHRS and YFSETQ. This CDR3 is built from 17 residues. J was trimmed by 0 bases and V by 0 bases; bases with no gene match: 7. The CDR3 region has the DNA TGCGCCAGCAGCTTGGGTGGACAGGGCGTCTCTAACTATGGCTACACCTTC. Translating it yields CASSLGGQGVSNYGYTF. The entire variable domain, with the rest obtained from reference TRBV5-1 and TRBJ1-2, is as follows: KAGVTQTPRYLIKTRGQQVTLSCSPISGHRSVSWYQQTPGQGLQFLFEYFSETQRNKGNFPGRFSGRQFSNSRSEMNVSTLELGDSALYLCASSLGGQGVSNYGYTFGSGTRLTVV.

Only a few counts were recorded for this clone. The CDR3 bases are TGTGCCAGCAGCCCTGGGGTGGCCTACGAGCAGTACTTC. The encoded protein is CASSPGVAYEQYF. The chain links TRBV9 to TRBJ2-7; D is undetermined. CDR1 and CDR2 (germline): SGDLS, YYNGEE. CDR3 length: 13 residues. Trimming removed 4 bases at V and 2 bases at J, with 10 bases between. The whole variable domain, remainder taken from reference TRBV9 and TRBJ2-7, is DSGVTQTPKHLITATGQRVTLRCSPRSGDLSVYWYQQSLDQGLQFLIQYYNGEERAKGNILERFSAQQFPDLHSELNLSSLELGDSALYFCASSPGVAYEQYFGPGTRLTVT.

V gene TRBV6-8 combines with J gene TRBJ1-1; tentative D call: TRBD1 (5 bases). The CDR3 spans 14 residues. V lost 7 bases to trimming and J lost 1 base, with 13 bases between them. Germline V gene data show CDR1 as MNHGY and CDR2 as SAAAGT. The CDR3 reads CASKSGAGNTEAFF. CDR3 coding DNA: TGTGCCAGCAAGTCCGGGGCAGGGAACACTGAAGCTTTCTTT.

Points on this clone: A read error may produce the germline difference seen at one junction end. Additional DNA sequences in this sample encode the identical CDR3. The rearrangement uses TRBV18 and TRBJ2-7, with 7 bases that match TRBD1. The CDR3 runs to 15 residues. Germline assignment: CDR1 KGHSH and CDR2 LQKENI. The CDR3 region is CASSPTDRATYEQYF. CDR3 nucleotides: TGTGCCAGCTCACCAACCGACAGGGCTACCTATGAGCAGTACTTC.

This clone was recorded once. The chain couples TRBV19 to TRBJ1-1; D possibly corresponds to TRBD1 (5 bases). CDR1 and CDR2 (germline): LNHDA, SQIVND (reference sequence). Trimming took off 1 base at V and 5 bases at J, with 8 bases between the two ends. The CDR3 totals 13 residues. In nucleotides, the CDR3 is TGTGCCAGTAGTATAGGACAGAATACTGAAGCTTTCTTT. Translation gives CASSIGQNTEAFF.

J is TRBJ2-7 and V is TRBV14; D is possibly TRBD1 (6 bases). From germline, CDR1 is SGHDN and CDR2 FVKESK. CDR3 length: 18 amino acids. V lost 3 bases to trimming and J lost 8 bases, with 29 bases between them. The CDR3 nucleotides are TGTGCCAGCAGCCACCTCGGGACACATCTCGCCGGCTCCTTAAAGCAGTACTTC. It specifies CASSHLGTHLAGSLKQYF.

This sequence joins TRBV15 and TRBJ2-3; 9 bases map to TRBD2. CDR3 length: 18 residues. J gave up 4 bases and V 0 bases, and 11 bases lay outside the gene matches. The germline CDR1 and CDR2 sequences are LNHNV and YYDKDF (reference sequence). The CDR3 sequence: CATSRDPSGISLSDTQYF. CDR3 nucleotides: TGTGCCACCAGCAGAGACCCTAGCGGGATAAGTTTATCAGATACGCAGTATTTT.

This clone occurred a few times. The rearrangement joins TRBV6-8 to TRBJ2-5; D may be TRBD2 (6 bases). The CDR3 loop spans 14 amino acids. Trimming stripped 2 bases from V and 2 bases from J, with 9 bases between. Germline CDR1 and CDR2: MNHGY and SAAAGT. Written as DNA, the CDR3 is TGTGCCAGCAGTTACACGGGGGAGCAAGAGACCCAGTACTTC. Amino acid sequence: CASSYTGEQETQYF.

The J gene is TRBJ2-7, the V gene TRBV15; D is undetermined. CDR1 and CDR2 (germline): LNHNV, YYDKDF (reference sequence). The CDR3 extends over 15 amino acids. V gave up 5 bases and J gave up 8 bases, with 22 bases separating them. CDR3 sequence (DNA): TGTGCCACCAGCCACCCACAAAACGGAGCCTTGCAGCAGTACTTC. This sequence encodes CATSHPQNGALQQYF.

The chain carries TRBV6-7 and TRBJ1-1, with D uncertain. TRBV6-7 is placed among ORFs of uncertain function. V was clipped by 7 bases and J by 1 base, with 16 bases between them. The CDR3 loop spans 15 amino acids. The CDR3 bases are TGTGCCAGCATATATTCAATAGGCTCGAACACTGAAGCTTTCTTT. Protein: CASIYSIGSNTEAFF.